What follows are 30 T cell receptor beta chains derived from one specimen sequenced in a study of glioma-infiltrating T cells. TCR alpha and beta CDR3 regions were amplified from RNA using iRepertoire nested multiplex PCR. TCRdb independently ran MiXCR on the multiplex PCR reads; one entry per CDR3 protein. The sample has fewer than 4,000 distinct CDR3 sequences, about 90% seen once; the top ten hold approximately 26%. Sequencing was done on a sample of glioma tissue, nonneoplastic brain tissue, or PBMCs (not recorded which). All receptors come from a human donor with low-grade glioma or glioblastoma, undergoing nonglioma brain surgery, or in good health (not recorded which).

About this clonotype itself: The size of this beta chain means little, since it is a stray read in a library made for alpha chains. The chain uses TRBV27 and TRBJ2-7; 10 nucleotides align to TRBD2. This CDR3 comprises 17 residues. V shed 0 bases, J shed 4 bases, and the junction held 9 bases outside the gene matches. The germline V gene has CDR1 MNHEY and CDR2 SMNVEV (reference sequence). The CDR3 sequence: CASSLSLTSGVQYEQYF. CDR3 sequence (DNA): TGTGCCAGCAGTTTATCGCTAACTAGCGGGGTGCAGTACGAGCAGTACTTC.

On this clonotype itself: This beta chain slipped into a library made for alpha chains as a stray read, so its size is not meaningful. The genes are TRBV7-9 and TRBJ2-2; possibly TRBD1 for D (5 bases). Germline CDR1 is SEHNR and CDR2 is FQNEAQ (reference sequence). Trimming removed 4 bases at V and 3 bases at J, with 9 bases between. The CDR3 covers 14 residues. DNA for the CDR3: TGTGCCAGCAGCTCAGACAGATACACCGGGGAGCTGTTTTTT. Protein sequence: CASSSDRYTGELFF.

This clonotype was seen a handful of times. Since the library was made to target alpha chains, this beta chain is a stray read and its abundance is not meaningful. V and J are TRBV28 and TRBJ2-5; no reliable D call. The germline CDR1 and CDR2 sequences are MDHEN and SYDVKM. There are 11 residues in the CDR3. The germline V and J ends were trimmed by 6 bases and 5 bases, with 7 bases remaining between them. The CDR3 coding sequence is TGTGCCAGCAGCCCTCACGAGACCCAGTACTTC. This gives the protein CASSPHETQYF.

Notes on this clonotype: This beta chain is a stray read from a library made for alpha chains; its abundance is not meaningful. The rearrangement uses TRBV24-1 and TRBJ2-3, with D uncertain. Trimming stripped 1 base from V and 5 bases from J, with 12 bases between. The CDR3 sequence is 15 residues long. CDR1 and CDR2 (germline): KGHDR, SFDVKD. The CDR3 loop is CATSDFGSQGDTQYF. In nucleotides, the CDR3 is TGTGCCACCAGTGATTTTGGCTCCCAAGGAGATACGCAGTATTTT.

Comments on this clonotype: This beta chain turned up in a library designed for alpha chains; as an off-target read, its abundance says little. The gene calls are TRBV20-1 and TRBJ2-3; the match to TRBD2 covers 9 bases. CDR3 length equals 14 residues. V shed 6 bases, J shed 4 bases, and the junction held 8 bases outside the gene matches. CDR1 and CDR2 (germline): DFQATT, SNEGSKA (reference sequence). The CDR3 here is CSAPPGLAPDTQYF. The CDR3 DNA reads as TGCAGTGCCCCTCCGGGACTAGCTCCAGATACGCAGTATTTT.

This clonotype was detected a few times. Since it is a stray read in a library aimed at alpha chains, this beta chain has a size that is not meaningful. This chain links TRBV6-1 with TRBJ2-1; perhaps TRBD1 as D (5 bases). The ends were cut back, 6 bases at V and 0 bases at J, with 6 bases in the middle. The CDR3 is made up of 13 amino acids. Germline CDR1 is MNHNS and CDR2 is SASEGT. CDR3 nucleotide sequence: TGTGCCAGCAGAGGGGCCTCCTACAATGAGCAGTTCTTC. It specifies CASRGASYNEQFF.

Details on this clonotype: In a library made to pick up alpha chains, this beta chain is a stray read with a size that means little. The CDR3 spells CASSVGQGRETQYF. The CDR3 DNA follows: TGTGCCAGCAGCGTAGGACAGGGGCGAGAGACCCAGTACTTC. The gene calls are TRBV7-2 and TRBJ2-5; 9 bases are a match to TRBD1. This CDR3 is built from 14 residues. The junction had 5 bases not matched to a gene; V was cut back by 5 bases and J by 4 bases. CDR1 and CDR2 (germline): SGHTA, FQGNSA.

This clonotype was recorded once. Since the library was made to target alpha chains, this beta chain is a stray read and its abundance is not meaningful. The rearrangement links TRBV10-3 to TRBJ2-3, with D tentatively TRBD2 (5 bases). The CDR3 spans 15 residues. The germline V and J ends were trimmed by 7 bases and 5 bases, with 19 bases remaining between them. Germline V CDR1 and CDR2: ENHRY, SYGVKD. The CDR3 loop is CAIKASSPAGDTQYF. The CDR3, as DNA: TGTGCCATCAAAGCTTCGTCTCCGGCGGGAGATACGCAGTATTTT.

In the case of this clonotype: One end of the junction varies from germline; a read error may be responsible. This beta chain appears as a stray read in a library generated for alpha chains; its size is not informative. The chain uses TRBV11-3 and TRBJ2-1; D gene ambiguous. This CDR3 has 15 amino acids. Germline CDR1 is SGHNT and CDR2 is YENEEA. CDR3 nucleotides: TGCGCCAGCAGCCAAGACATCAATACCTACAATGAGCAGTTCTTC. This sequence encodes CASSQDINTYNEQFF.

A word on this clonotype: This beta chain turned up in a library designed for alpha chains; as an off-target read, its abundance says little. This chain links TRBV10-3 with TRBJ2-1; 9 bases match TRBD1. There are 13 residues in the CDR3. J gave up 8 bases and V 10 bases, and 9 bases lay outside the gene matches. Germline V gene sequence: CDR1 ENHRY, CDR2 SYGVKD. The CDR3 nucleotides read TGTGCCACCTGGGGGACAGGGCTCGATGAGCAGTTCTTC. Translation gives CATWGTGLDEQFF.

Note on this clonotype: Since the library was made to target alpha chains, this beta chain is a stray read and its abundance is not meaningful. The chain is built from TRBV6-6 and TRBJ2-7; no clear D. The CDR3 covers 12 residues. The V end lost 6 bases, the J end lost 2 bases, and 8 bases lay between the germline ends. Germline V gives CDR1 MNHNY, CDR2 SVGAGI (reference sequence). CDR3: CASSDRTYEQYV. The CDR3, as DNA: TGTGCCAGCAGCGACCGAACCTACGAGCAGTACGTC.

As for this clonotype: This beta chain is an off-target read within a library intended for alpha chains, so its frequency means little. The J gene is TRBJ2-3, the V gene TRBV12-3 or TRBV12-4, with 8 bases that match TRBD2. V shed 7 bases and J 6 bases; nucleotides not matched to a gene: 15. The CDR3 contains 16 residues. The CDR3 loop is CASNKRLSGSSDTQYF. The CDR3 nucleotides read TGTGCCAGCAACAAACGTCTGAGCGGGAGTAGCGATACGCAGTATTTT.

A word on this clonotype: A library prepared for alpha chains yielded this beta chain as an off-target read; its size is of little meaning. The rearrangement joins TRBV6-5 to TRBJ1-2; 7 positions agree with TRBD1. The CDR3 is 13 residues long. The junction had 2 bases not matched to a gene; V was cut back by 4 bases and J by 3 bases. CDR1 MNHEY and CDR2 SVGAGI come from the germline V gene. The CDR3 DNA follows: TGTGCCAGCAGTTGGACAGGAGACTATGGCTACACCTTC. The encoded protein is CASSWTGDYGYTF.

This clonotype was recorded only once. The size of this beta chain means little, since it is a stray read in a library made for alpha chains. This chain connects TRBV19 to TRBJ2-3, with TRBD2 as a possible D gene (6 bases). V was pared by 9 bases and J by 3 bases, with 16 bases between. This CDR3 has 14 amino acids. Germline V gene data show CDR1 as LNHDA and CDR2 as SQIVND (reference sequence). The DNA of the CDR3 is TGTGCCAGCGCTCGAGGAGGAGGGACAGATACGCAGTATTTT. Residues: CASARGGGTDTQYF.

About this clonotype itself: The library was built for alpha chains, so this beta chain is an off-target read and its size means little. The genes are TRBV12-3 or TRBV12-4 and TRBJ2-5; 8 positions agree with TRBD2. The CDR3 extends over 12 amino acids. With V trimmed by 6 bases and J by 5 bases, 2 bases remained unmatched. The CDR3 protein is CASSPSGETQYF. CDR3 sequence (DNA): TGTGCCAGCAGCCCTAGCGGGGAGACCCAGTACTTC.

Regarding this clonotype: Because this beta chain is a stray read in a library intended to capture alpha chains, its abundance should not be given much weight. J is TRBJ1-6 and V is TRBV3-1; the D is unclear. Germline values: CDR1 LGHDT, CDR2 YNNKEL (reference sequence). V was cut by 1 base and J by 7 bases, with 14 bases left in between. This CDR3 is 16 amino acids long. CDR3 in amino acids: CASSQVRARKNSPLHF. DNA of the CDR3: TGTGCCAGCAGCCAAGTAAGGGCGAGAAAGAATTCACCCCTCCACTTT.

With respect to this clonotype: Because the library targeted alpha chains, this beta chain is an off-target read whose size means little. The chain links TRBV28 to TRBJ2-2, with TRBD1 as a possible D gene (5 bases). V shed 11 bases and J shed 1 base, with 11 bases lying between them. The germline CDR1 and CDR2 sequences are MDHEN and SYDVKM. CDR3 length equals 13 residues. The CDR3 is CAGMTVNTGELFF. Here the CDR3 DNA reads TGTGCCGGAATGACAGTGAACACCGGGGAGCTGTTTTTT.

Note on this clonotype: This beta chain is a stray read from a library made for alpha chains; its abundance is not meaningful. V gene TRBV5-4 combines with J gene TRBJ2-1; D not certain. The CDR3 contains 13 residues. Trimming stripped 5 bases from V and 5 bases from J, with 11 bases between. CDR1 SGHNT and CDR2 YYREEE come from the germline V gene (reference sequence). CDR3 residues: CASSLGLHNEQFF. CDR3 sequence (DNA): TGTGCCAGCAGTCTGGGTTTACACAATGAGCAGTTCTTC.

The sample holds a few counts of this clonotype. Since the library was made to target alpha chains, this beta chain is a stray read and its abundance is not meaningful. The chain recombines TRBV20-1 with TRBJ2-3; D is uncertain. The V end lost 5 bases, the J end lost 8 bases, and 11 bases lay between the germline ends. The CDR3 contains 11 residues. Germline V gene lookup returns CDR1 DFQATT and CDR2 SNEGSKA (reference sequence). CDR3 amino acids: CSAVTGVTQYF. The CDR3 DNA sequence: TGCAGTGCTGTGACTGGAGTTACGCAGTATTTT.

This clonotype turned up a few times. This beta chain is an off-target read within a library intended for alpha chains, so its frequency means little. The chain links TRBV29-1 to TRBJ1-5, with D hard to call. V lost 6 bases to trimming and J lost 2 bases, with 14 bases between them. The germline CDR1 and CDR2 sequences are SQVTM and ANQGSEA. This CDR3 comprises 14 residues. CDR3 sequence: CSVSWGRGNQPQHF. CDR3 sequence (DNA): TGCAGCGTAAGTTGGGGAAGGGGCAATCAGCCCCAGCATTTT.

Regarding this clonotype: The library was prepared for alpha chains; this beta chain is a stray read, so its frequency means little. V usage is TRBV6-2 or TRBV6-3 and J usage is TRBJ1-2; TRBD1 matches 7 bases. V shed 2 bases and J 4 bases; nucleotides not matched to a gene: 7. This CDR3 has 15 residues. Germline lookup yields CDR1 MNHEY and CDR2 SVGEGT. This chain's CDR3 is CASSYTPGQTYGYTF. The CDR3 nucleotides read TGTGCCAGCAGTTACACCCCGGGACAGACCTATGGCTACACCTTC.

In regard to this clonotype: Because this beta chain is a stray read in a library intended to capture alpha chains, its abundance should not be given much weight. CDR3 nucleotide sequence: TGTGCCAGCAGTCTGAACGGACGGATCTATGGCTACACCTTC. Its protein product is CASSLNGRIYGYTF. V gene TRBV6-6 combines with J gene TRBJ1-2; D unclear. CDR1 and CDR2 (germline): MNHNY, SVGAGI (reference sequence). The CDR3 contains 14 residues. The germline V and J ends were trimmed by 5 bases and 4 bases, with 14 bases remaining between them.

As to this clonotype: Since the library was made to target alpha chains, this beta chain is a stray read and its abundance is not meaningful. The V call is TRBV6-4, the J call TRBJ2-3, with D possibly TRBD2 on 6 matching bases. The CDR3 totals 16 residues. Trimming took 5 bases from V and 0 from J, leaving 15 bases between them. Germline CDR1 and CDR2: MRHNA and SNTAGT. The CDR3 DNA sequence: TGTGCCAGCAGTACGGGAGCGTCACCTAGCACAGATACGCAGTATTTT. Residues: CASSTGASPSTDTQYF.

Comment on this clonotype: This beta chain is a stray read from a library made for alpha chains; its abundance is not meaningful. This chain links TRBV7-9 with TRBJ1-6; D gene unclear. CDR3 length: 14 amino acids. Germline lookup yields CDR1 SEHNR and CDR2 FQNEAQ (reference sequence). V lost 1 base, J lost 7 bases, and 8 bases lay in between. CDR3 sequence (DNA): TGTGCCAGCAGCTTAGGGAGGCTCAATTCACCCCTCCACTTT. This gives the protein CASSLGRLNSPLHF.

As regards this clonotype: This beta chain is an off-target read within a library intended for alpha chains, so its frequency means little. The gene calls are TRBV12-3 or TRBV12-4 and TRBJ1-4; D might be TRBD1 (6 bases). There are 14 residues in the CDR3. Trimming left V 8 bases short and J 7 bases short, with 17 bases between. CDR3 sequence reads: CASLSTGRGEKLFF. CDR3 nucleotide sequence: TGTGCCAGCTTGAGTACAGGGAGGGGTGAAAAACTGTTTTTT.

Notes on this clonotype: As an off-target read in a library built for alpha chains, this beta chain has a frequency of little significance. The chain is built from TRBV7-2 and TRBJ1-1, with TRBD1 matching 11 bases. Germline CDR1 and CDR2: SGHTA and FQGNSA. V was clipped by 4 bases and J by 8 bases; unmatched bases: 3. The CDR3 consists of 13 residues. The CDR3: CASSSDRGREAFF. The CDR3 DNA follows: TGTGCCAGCAGCTCGGACAGGGGGCGCGAAGCTTTCTTT.

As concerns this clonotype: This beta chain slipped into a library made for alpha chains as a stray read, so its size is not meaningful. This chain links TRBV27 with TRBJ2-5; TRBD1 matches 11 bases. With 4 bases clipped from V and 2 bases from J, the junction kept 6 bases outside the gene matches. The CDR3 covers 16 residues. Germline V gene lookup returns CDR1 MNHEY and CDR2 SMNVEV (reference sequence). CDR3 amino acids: CASSSGTGGTQETQYF. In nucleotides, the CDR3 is TGTGCCAGCAGTTCCGGGACAGGGGGTACGCAAGAGACCCAGTACTTC.

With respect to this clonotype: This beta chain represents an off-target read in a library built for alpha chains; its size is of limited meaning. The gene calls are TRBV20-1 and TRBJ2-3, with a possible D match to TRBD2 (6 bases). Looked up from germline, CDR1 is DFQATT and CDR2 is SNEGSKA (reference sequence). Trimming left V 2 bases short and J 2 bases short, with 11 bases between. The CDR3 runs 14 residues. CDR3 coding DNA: TGCAGTGCTAGATTCGGGGGAGTCACAGATACGCAGTATTTT. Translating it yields CSARFGGVTDTQYF.

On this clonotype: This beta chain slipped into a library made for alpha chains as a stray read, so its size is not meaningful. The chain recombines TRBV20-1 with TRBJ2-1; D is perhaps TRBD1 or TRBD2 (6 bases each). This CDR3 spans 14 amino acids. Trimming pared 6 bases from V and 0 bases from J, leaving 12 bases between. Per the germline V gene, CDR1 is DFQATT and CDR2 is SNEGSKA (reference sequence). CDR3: CSARRGGSYNEQFF. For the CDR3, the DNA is TGCAGTGCCCGCAGGGGAGGCTCCTACAATGAGCAGTTCTTC.

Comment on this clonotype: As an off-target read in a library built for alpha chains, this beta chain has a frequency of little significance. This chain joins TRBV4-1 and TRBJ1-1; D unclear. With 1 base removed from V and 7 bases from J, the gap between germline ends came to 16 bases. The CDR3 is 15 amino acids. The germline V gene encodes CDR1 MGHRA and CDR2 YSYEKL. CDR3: CASSQVLTSNDEAFF. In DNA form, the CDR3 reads TGCGCCAGCAGCCAAGTTCTCACAAGCAACGATGAAGCTTTCTTT.